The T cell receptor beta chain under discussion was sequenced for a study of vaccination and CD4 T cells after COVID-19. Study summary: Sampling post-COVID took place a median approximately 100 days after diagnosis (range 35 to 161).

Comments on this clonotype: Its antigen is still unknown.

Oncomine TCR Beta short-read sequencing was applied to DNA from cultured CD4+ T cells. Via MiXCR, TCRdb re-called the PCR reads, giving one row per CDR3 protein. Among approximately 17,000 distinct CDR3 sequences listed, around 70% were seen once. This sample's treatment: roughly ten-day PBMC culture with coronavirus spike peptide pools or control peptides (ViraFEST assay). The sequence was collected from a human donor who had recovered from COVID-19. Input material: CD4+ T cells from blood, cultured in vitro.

CDR3 sequence reads: CASSPRADHQPQHF. In DNA, the CDR3 is TGTGCCAGCAGCCCACGGGCAGACCATCAGCCCCAGCATTTT. This rearrangement joins TRBV12-3 or TRBV12-4 to TRBJ1-5; D gene ambiguous. Trimming left V 6 bases short and J 5 bases short, with 14 bases between. The CDR3 runs 14 residues.